The next 20 T cell receptor beta chains were all read from a single sample in a study of tumor-infiltrating lymphocytes in primary liver carcinoma. The investigators made TCR beta cDNA from about 510 ng total RNA, using a constant-region primer. For TCR beta, libraries were produced by three nested multiplex PCR rounds using slightly modified ARM-PCR. Forward primers for TRBV1-TRBV30 and a C-beta reverse primer served the first two PCR rounds, at about 11 cycles each. TCRdb analysed the multiplex PCR reads with MiXCR anew, one entry per CDR3 protein. The repertoire holds approximately 64,000 distinct CDR3 sequences, with over 60% as singletons. Total RNA and DNA came together from about 21-30 mg of bulk tissue without cell sorting. The sequenced sample was liver tumor tissue from sampling region 4. The sample's subset: tumor region T4, right-lateral pole. Receptors were obtained from a man aged 35 to 55 with primary liver carcinoma and hepatitis B virus infection.

A note on this clonotype: It may be a read error: a sequence one base away is much more abundant. J is TRBJ2-7 and V is TRBV6-1; the match to TRBD1 covers 7 bases. From germline, CDR1 is MNHNS and CDR2 SASEGT. The CDR3 contains 14 residues. CDR3 DNA: TGTGACAGCAGTGAAGGGGGCGCAGTCTACGAGCAGTACTTC. This translates into CDSSEGGAVYEQYF.

Regarding this clonotype: A read error may be the cause here, since a much bigger clone is one base away. This rearrangement joins TRBV12-3 or TRBV12-4 to TRBJ2-5, with a weak D call TRBD2 (6 bases). CDR3 size: 13 residues. The CDR3 protein is CANSWGQGGTQYF. The CDR3 DNA follows: TGTGCCAACAGTTGGGGTCAGGGAGGGACCCAGTACTTC.

Concerning this clonotype itself: One junction end disagrees with the germline gene, perhaps due to a read error. The chain has TRBV6-2 or TRBV6-3 and TRBJ2-5, with D perhaps matching TRBD1 (6 bases). There are 15 residues in the CDR3. Germline lookup yields CDR1 MNHEY and CDR2 SVGEGT. The DNA for the CDR3 is TGTGCCTGCAGTTACTCGTTGACCCAAAGGGGGACCCAATACTTC. It is translated as CACSYSLTQRGTQYF.

Note on this clonotype: One junction end does not reproduce the germline sequence, and a read error may be involved. V gene TRBV5-1 combines with J gene TRBJ2-1; TRBD2 matches at 11 bases. The CDR3 runs 16 residues. Germline CDR1 is SGHRS and CDR2 is YFSETQ. The CDR3: CASSLYIAGGSGGQIF. The CDR3 DNA sequence: TGCGCCAGCAGCTTGTATATAGCGGGAGGGTCCGGTGGGCAGATCTTC. The full variable domain, in which reference TRBV5-1 and TRBJ2-1 provide the parts outside the CDR3, is KAGVTQTPRYLIKTRGQQVTLSCSPISGHRSVSWYQQTPGQGLQFLFEYFSETQRNKGNFPGRFSGRQFSNSRSEMNVSTLELGDSALYLCASSLYIAGGSGGQIFGPGTRLTVL.

The J gene is TRBJ2-1, the V gene TRBV29-1, with 9 bases that match TRBD2. CDR1 SQVTM and CDR2 ANQGSEA come from the germline V gene. J lost 7 bases, V lost 3 bases, and 13 bases had no gene match. This CDR3 is 16 amino acids long. The CDR3 sequence: CSVEVPGLALRNEQFF. In DNA form, the CDR3 reads TGCAGCGTTGAGGTACCGGGACTAGCACTTCGGAATGAGCAGTTCTTC.

To note about this clonotype: One junction end disagrees with the germline gene, perhaps due to a read error. The chain uses TRBV11-2 and TRBJ2-5, with D perhaps TRBD2 (5 bases). CDR1 and CDR2 from the germline V gene are SGHAT and FQNNGV. The CDR3 is 15 amino acids. This CDR3 reads CASGFELNQRETQYF. CDR3 nucleotides: TGTGCCAGCGGCTTCGAGTTGAATCAGAGGGAGACCCAATACTTC.

Points on this clonotype: One junction end does not reproduce the germline sequence, and a read error may be involved. The chain has TRBV12-3 or TRBV12-4 and TRBJ2-1; D is unclear. The CDR3 consists of 14 residues. CDR3 protein: CTSITGSSYNEQFF. CDR3 coding DNA: TGTACCAGCATTACCGGGTCTTCCTACAATGAGCAGTTCTTC.

This clonotype was detected a few times. With a much larger clone just one base away, this may be a read error. The chain is built from TRBV5-1 and TRBJ2-1, with TRBD2 matching 7 bases. Germline V gene lookup returns CDR1 SGHRS and CDR2 YFSETQ. This CDR3 is 13 amino acids long. The DNA for the CDR3 is TGCACCAGCAGCTGGAGACTAGCCTATGAGCAGTTCTTC. This codes for CTSSWRLAYEQFF.

With regard to this clonotype: The missing conserved phenylalanine or tryptophan at the end of this CDR3 makes a read error likely. CDR3 sequence reads: CAISQTEISGYTI. CDR3 nucleotides: TGTGCCATCAGCCAAACAGAGATTAGCGGCTACACCATC. The chain combines TRBV11-2 with TRBJ1-2; D uncertain. The CDR3 spans 13 residues. Germline V gene lookup returns CDR1 SGHAT and CDR2 FQNNGV.

Concerning this clonotype: A single base separates this from a much larger clone, so it may be a read error. This chain links TRBV9 with TRBJ2-1; 8 bases match TRBD2. CDR1 is SGDLS and CDR2 is YYNGEE in the germline V gene. The CDR3 sequence is 15 residues long. The CDR3 DNA reads as TGTGCCAACAGCCAAGCGGGAGTAGGCTACAATGAGCAGTTCTTC. Amino acid sequence: CANSQAGVGYNEQFF. Complete variable domain (other parts from reference TRBV9 and TRBJ2-1): DSGVTQTPKHLITATGQRVTLRCSPRSGDLSVYWYQQSLDQGLQFLIQYYNGEERAKGNILERFSAQQFPDLHSELNLSSLELGDSALYFCANSQAGVGYNEQFFGPGTRLTVL.

A remark on this clonotype: The junction does not match germline at one end; this may be a read error. The chain joins TRBV4-2 to TRBJ2-2, with 7 bases aligning to TRBD2. The CDR3 has 14 residues. Germline loops: CDR1 LGHNA, CDR2 YNFKEQ. The chain's CDR3 is CASRQDQVGGEPFF. The CDR3 DNA is TGTGCCAGCAGACAAGATCAGGTGGGAGGGGAGCCGTTTTTT.

Details on this clonotype: One end of the junction is discordant with germline, which a read error may explain. The chain employs TRBV11-2 and TRBJ1-1; D may be TRBD1 (5 bases). The CDR3 runs 13 residues. Germline V CDR1 and CDR2: SGHAT, FQNNGV. CDR3 DNA sequence: TGTGCCAGCAGCTTGGGACCGAAGACTGGAGCTTCCTTT. Translation gives CASSLGPKTGASF.

Comment on this clonotype: A junction boundary mismatches the germline segment, possibly from a read error. This chain connects TRBV12-3 or TRBV12-4 to TRBJ2-7, with 11 bases fitting TRBD1. This CDR3 spans 15 amino acids. The CDR3 sequence: CDSSMGTGGSYGQYF. DNA of the CDR3: TGTGACAGCAGTATGGGGACAGGGGGGTCCTATGGGCAGTACTTC.

With respect to this clonotype: The conserved final phenylalanine or tryptophan is absent from the CDR3, which likely points to a read error. V and J are TRBV29-1 and TRBJ2-4; D perhaps matches TRBD2 (6 bases). Per germline, CDR1 SQVTM and CDR2 ANQGSEA. This CDR3 spans 12 amino acids. As DNA, the CDR3 is TGCAGGATAATTCACGGGCGGGGCATTCAGTACTGC. Translating gives CRIIHGRGIQYC.

A remark on this clonotype: Likely a read error: the CDR3 ends without its conserved phenylalanine or tryptophan. The chain links TRBV29-1 to TRBJ2-7; possibly TRBD2 for D (5 bases). The V gene's germline CDR1 is SQVTM and CDR2 ANQGSEA. The CDR3 has 12 residues. CDR3 DNA: TGTAGCGTAACTACGAGCTCCTACGAGCAGTACTCC. Its translation is CSVTTSSYEQYS.

In the case of this clonotype: A much larger clone sits a single nucleotide away, making a read error possible. V is TRBV7-3 and J is TRBJ2-1; 7 positions agree with TRBD1. Germline-derived CDR1 and CDR2 are SGHTA and FQGTGA. This CDR3 is built from 15 residues. The CDR3 region has the DNA TGTGCCAGCAGTATACTAGGGGGCGGCTACAATGAGCAGCTCTTC. It codes for CASSILGGGYNEQLF.

Regarding this clonotype: One end of the junction fails to match germline, which may point to a read error. The chain couples TRBV5-5 to TRBJ2-4; perhaps TRBD1 as D (6 bases). The germline V gene has CDR1 SGHKS and CDR2 YYEKEE (reference sequence). This CDR3 contains 13 residues. The CDR3 here is CASSRDLGDIHYF. In nucleotides, the CDR3 is TGTGCCAGCAGCAGGGATCTAGGGGACATTCATTACTTC. The complete variable domain, with remaining parts taken from reference TRBV5-5 and TRBJ2-4, reads DAGVTQSPTHLIKTRGQQVTLRCSPISGHKSVSWYQQVLGQGPQFIFQYYEKEERGRGNFPDRFSARQFPNYSSELNVNALLLGDSALYLCASSRDLGDIHYFGAGTRLSVL.

A word on this clonotype: The junction does not match germline at one end; this may be a read error. The V and J genes are TRBV7-9 and TRBJ2-3; 12 nucleotides match TRBD1. Germline lookup yields CDR1 SEHNR and CDR2 FQNEAQ (reference sequence). This CDR3 is 15 amino acids long. The CDR3 DNA is TGTACCAGCATCGGGACAGGGGGCGGCGAGGATACGCAGTATTTT. The encoded protein is CTSIGTGGGEDTQYF.

Turning to this clonotype: This may be a read error: a much more frequent sequence differs by one nucleotide. The rearrangement joins TRBV11-2 to TRBJ2-7; D is perhaps TRBD2 (6 bases). CDR3 length: 15 amino acids. The germline V gene encodes CDR1 SGHAT and CDR2 FQNNGV. The CDR3 region has the DNA TGTGCCGGCAGCTCAACCCGGGGGAGAAGATACGAGCAGTACTTC. Protein sequence: CAGSSTRGRRYEQYF.

About this clonotype itself: It may be a read error: a sequence one base away is much more abundant. V and J are TRBV28 and TRBJ1-6; D not certain. CDR1 and CDR2 (germline): MDHEN, SYDVKM. V lost 2 bases and J 7 bases, leaving 6 bases between the germline ends. The CDR3 consists of 13 residues. The CDR3 here is CASSLDRNSPLHF. CDR3 DNA sequence: TGTGCCAGCAGTTTAGACCGAAATTCACCCCTCCACTTT.